These 25 T cell receptor beta chains share one sample of origin, sequenced in a study of blood T cells in healthy people across ages. Alongside a J-beta primer mix, a sample-barcoded 5' primer served in a second PCR lasting about 7 to 11 cycles. In TCRdb, the 5' RACE reads were re-called with MiXCR into one record per CDR3 protein. The sample records 1.5 million to 2 million distinct CDR3 sequences, around 40% being singletons. Sequencing was done on a sample of blood. The receptors derive from a human donor in good health.

This clonotype has a single count. The V and J genes are TRBV27 and TRBJ1-6; D remains unclear. Trimming stripped 6 bases from V and 8 bases from J, with 14 bases between. There are 14 residues in the CDR3. The V gene's germline CDR1 is MNHEY and CDR2 SMNVEV (reference sequence). The CDR3 DNA reads as TGTGCCAGCAGCCCTGGCCCGGCCTATTCACCCCTCCACTTT. It yields the protein CASSPGPAYSPLHF.

V and J are TRBV4-3 and TRBJ1-2, with 10 nucleotides matching TRBD1. Germline values: CDR1 LGHNA, CDR2 YSLEER. The CDR3 length is 16 residues. V lost 3 bases, J lost 4 bases, and 8 bases stayed unmatched. CDR3 loop: CASSHSTGQGSYGYTF. CDR3 DNA: TGCGCCAGCAGCCATTCTACGGGACAGGGGTCCTATGGCTACACCTTC.

V and J are TRBV20-1 and TRBJ2-1; D gene unclear. From germline, CDR1 is DFQATT and CDR2 SNEGSKA (reference sequence). Between the trimmed V and J ends, which lost 4 bases and 5 bases, there was a span of 9 bases. The CDR3 sequence is 12 residues long. The CDR3, as DNA: TGCAGTGCTACGGGCCAAAACAATGAGCAGTTCTTC. Translation gives CSATGQNNEQFF.

This chain links TRBV7-9 with TRBJ1-2; possible D gene TRBD1, 5 bases. The ends were cut back, 1 base at V and 4 bases at J, with 13 bases in the middle. In germline, CDR1 is SEHNR, CDR2 FQNEAQ (reference sequence). The CDR3 sequence is 15 residues long. The CDR3 protein is CASSLVSTGTYGYTF. In DNA form, the CDR3 reads TGTGCCAGCAGCTTAGTCTCAACCGGGACCTATGGCTACACCTTC.

V is TRBV7-3 and J is TRBJ2-2; possible D gene TRBD1, 5 bases. The CDR3 consists of 14 residues. V was clipped by 4 bases and J by 6 bases, with 12 bases between them. Germline V CDR1 and CDR2: SGHTA, FQGTGA. Here the CDR3 DNA reads TGTGCCAGCAGCTATACAAGGGGATCCGGGGAGCTGTTTTTT. It yields the protein CASSYTRGSGELFF.

This chain connects TRBV20-1 to TRBJ1-1; the D gene is possibly TRBD1 (5 bases). The CDR3 totals 13 residues. Germline CDR1 is DFQATT and CDR2 is SNEGSKA (reference sequence). Trimming took 8 bases from V and 0 from J, leaving 13 bases between them. The CDR3 loop reads CSPPGGLNTEAFF. As DNA, the CDR3 is TGCAGTCCCCCGGGGGGGTTGAACACTGAAGCTTTCTTT.

The chain uses TRBV28 and TRBJ1-5, with D tentatively TRBD1 (5 bases). Trimming cost V 6 bases and J 1 base, with 22 bases left between them. The length of the CDR3 is 18 residues. Germline CDR1 MDHEN, CDR2 SYDVKM. For the CDR3, the DNA is TGTGCCAGCAGCGCCCTCGATAGGGGTAGGGTGAGCAATCAGCCCCAGCATTTT. Amino acid sequence: CASSALDRGRVSNQPQHF.

The rearrangement joins TRBV6-4 to TRBJ2-3; 7 bases are shared with TRBD1. Germline assignment: CDR1 MRHNA and CDR2 SNTAGT. The V and J ends lost 6 bases and 3 bases, in that order; junction bases with no gene match: 6. The CDR3 contains 14 residues. The CDR3 sequence: CASSRIQGTDTQYF. The CDR3 DNA follows: TGTGCCAGCAGCCGAATACAGGGGACAGATACGCAGTATTTT.

This sequence joins TRBV7-2 and TRBJ2-5, with 8 bases matching TRBD1. The CDR3 extends over 15 amino acids. The V gene end was trimmed by 5 bases and the J gene end by 2 bases; junction bases not matched to a gene: 7. Germline assignment: CDR1 SGHTA and CDR2 FQGNSA. The CDR3 DNA is TGTGCCAGCAGCCCCAGACAGGGGTGGCAAGAGACCCAGTACTTC. This codes for CASSPRQGWQETQYF.

On this clonotype itself: Its ends do not fully match the called genes, so a read error is possible. This chain joins TRBV20-1 and TRBJ1-4; no firm D call. CDR1 is DFQATT and CDR2 is SNEGSKA in the germline V gene (reference sequence). The CDR3 runs 15 residues. CDR3 coding DNA: TGCAATGCTACGGTCCCAAGAGGCACTAATGAAAAACTGTTTTTT. Translated, it gives CNATVPRGTNEKLFF.

A few counts support this clonotype. The gene calls are TRBV9 and TRBJ2-3; D could derive from TRBD1 or TRBD2 (6 bases each). This CDR3 has 16 residues. Trimming removed 3 bases at V and 4 bases at J, with 18 bases between. Germline CDR1 is SGDLS and CDR2 is YYNGEE. The CDR3 reads CASSGGGGYGSDTQYF. Here the CDR3 DNA reads TGTGCCAGCAGCGGAGGAGGGGGGTACGGTTCAGATACGCAGTATTTT.

The gene calls are TRBV18 and TRBJ2-7; TRBD1 matches at 8 bases. The V gene end was trimmed by 5 bases and the J gene end by 7 bases; junction bases not matched to a gene: 7. The CDR3 has 13 amino acids. Germline V lookup: CDR1 KGHSH, CDR2 LQKENI. CDR3 protein: CASSAGQGEEQYF. In DNA, the CDR3 is TGTGCCAGCTCAGCAGGACAGGGAGAGGAGCAGTACTTC.

The chain couples TRBV7-2 to TRBJ2-5; a weak D match, TRBD2 (7 bases). The V gene lost 3 bases and the J gene lost 11 bases, with 16 bases spanning the gap. Germline V gene data show CDR1 as SGHTA and CDR2 as FQGNSA. The CDR3 totals 13 residues. The chain's CDR3 is CASSFRGAREQYF. The DNA for the CDR3 is TGTGCCAGCAGCTTTCGGGGGGCGCGTGAGCAGTACTTC.

The V call is TRBV6-2 or TRBV6-3, the J call TRBJ2-1; 8 nucleotides agree with TRBD2. Germline V gene sequence: CDR1 MNHEY, CDR2 SVGEGT. The CDR3 loop spans 14 amino acids. V dropped 8 bases and J dropped 5; count of bases not matched to a gene: 8. This chain's CDR3 is CASHGASGHNEQFF. As DNA, the CDR3 is TGTGCCAGCCACGGGGCTAGCGGGCACAATGAGCAGTTCTTC.

V is TRBV5-1 and J is TRBJ2-7; D is unresolved. The germline V and J ends were trimmed by 4 bases and 3 bases, with 17 bases remaining between them. The CDR3 has 15 amino acids. Germline V gives CDR1 SGHRS, CDR2 YFSETQ. The CDR3 loop reads CASSQNTGPDYEQYF. DNA for the CDR3: TGCGCCAGCAGCCAAAACACGGGCCCCGACTACGAGCAGTACTTC.

The CDR3 DNA reads TGCAGCAATTCCCCGCAGGGCGGAACTGAAGCTTTCTTT. The encoded protein is CSNSPQGGTEAFF. The V call is TRBV29-1, the J call TRBJ1-1, with a weak D call TRBD1 (5 bases). V shed 8 bases and J shed 5 bases, with 18 bases lying between them. CDR1 SQVTM and CDR2 ANQGSEA come from the germline V gene. The CDR3 has 13 amino acids.

Of note for this clonotype: The junction departs from the called germline gene at one end, perhaps through a read error. The chain has TRBV2 and TRBJ2-1; D unclear. The germline V gene has CDR1 SNHLY and CDR2 FYNNEI. This CDR3 spans 13 amino acids. CDR3 in DNA: TGTGCCAGCATAATTAGCTCCTACAATGAGCGGTTCTTC. It specifies CASIISSYNERFF.

The chain carries TRBV5-4 and TRBJ2-7, with a possible D match to TRBD1 (6 bases). The CDR3 is 15 residues long. The V gene lost 2 bases and the J gene lost 0 bases, with 12 bases spanning the gap. Germline loops: CDR1 SGHNT, CDR2 YYREEE (reference sequence). The CDR3 DNA sequence: TGTGCCAGCAGCTTTGGTTCAGGGGACTCCTACGAGCAGTACTTC. Encoded protein: CASSFGSGDSYEQYF. Drawing the rest from reference TRBV5-4 and TRBJ2-7, the complete variable domain is ETGVTQSPTHLIKTRGQQVTLRCSSQSGHNTVSWYQQALGQGPQFIFQYYREEENGRGNFPPRFSGLQFPNYSSELNVNALELDDSALYLCASSFGSGDSYEQYFGPGTRLTVT.

V gene TRBV20-1 combines with J gene TRBJ1-1; D is ambiguous. CDR1 and CDR2 from the germline V gene are DFQATT and SNEGSKA (reference sequence). The CDR3 is made up of 14 amino acids. V lost 0 bases to trimming and J lost 3 bases, with 11 bases between them. For the CDR3, the DNA is TGCAGTGCTAGAGATTTCGTCATGCACACTGAAGCTTTCTTT. Translated, it gives CSARDFVMHTEAFF.

The sample holds a few counts of this clonotype. The chain couples TRBV4-2 to TRBJ2-7; 8 positions match TRBD2. Germline CDR1 LGHNA, CDR2 YNFKEQ. The CDR3 covers 20 residues. Trimming took 0 bases from V and 5 from J; bases not matched to a gene: 21. DNA of the CDR3: TGTGCCAGCAGCCAAGATTTGGCCCCCTATAGCGGGGTCTTAGAAGACGAGCAGTACTTC. As protein: CASSQDLAPYSGVLEDEQYF.

The chain couples TRBV28 to TRBJ2-3; TRBD1 matches at 8 bases. Germline V gene lookup returns CDR1 MDHEN and CDR2 SYDVKM. The V gene end was trimmed by 5 bases and the J gene end by 4 bases; junction bases not matched to a gene: 8. CDR3 size: 15 residues. CDR3 nucleotide sequence: TGTGCCAGCAGTCCCGGACAGGGACTGTCAGATACGCAGTATTTT. As protein: CASSPGQGLSDTQYF.

The chain has TRBV9 and TRBJ2-1; 9 bases align to TRBD1. Germline V lookup: CDR1 SGDLS, CDR2 YYNGEE. The CDR3 length is 15 residues. V was clipped by 6 bases and J by 4 bases; unmatched bases: 8. For the CDR3, the DNA is TGTGCCAGCACCCCTACCGGGACAGGGTACAATGAGCAGTTCTTC. Translated: CASTPTGTGYNEQFF.

In its sample, this clonotype was seen a few times. The chain uses TRBV27 and TRBJ2-7, with 7 bases aligning to TRBD1. The CDR3 spans 13 residues. V dropped 5 bases and J dropped 5; count of bases not matched to a gene: 6. Germline lookup yields CDR1 MNHEY and CDR2 SMNVEV (reference sequence). CDR3 nucleotides: TGTGCCAGCAGTCTCACAGGGGTCCACGAGCAGTACTTC. Translation gives CASSLTGVHEQYF.

The chain couples TRBV7-2 to TRBJ1-4, with D possibly matching TRBD1 (5 bases). The CDR3 is 14 amino acids. The V and J ends lost 3 bases and 8 bases respectively, with 13 bases between them. The germline V gene encodes CDR1 SGHTA and CDR2 FQGNSA. The chain's CDR3 is CASSLIQGEEKLFF. The CDR3 nucleotides read TGTGCCAGCAGCTTGATACAAGGGGAGGAAAAACTGTTTTTT.

This clonotype was counted between two and nine times. The chain employs TRBV12-3 or TRBV12-4 and TRBJ2-6; 9 bases are a match to TRBD1. V dropped 3 bases and J dropped 3; count of bases not matched to a gene: 9. The CDR3 is 18 amino acids. In DNA form, the CDR3 reads TGTGCCAGCAGTTTCCACAGGGGGCGAAATTATGGGGCCAACGTCCTGACTTTC. It encodes CASSFHRGRNYGANVLTF.